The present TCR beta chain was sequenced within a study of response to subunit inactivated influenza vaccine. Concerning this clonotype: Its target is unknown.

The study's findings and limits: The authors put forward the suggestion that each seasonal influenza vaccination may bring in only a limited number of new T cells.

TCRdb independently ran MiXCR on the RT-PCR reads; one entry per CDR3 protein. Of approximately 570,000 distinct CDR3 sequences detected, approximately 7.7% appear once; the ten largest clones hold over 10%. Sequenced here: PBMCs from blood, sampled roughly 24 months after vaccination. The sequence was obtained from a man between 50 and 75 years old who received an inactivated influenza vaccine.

CDR3 region: CASKRGESYEQYF. CDR3 DNA sequence: TGCGCCAGCAAGCGGGGGGAATCCTACGAGCAGTACTTC. The chain employs TRBV5-1 and TRBJ2-7; 9 nucleotides match TRBD2. The CDR3 runs to 13 residues. Germline CDR1 is SGHRS and CDR2 is YFSETQ. V shed 6 bases and J 1 base; nucleotides not matched to a gene: 2.